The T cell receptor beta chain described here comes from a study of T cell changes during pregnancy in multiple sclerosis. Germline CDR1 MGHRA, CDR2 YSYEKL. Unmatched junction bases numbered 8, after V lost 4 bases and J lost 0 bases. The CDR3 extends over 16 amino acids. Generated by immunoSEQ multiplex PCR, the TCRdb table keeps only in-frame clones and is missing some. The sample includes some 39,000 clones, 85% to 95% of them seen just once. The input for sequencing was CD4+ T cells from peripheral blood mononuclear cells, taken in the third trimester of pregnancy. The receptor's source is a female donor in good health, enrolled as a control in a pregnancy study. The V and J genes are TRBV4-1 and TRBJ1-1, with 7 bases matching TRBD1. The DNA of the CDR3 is TGCGCCAGCAGCCCCGGACAGGTAGGAATGAACACTGAAGCTTTCTTT. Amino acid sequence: CASSPGQVGMNTEAFF.